This T cell receptor beta chain is drawn from a study of blood T cell repertoires in COVID-19. Study in general: The cDNA or gDNA used as material had been derived from T cells, B-cell-depleted T cells, or PBMCs.

The CDR3 consists of 14 residues. Trimming removed 0 bases from V and 0 bases from J, with 6 bases in between. CDR1 and CDR2 from the germline V gene are SGDLS and YYNGEE. As processed by the authors: By means of reference gene primer amplification, nucleated cell counts were estimated. Sequencing was performed with immunoSEQ multiplex PCR; in TCRdb, only in-frame clones are kept and a portion is missing. V and J calls and clone size are as listed in that table; D and trimming were resolved from the DNA. The table shows 110,000 or so clones, with 84% occurring only once. The chain is built from TRBV9 and TRBJ1-2; D uncertain. Sample: peripheral blood. The source is a woman in her thirties or forties with acute or convalescent COVID-19. The CDR3 DNA is TGTGCCAGCAGCGTAGGAGGGTCTAACTATGGCTACACCTTC. It encodes CASSVGGSNYGYTF.